The present T cell receptor beta chain was sequenced within a study of T cell changes during pregnancy in multiple sclerosis. Germline V lookup: CDR1 SGHAT, CDR2 FQDESV (reference sequence). The CDR3 sequence is 15 residues long. V lost 5 bases to trimming and J lost 1 base, with 13 bases between them. The protocol was immunoSEQ multiplex PCR, while the TCRdb copy is restricted to in-frame clones and leaves out a portion. The sample shows approximately 100,000 clones, around 90% of them seen only once. The chain carries TRBV11-1 and TRBJ2-3, with D possibly matching TRBD1 (7 bases). The TCR was taken from a female donor with multiple sclerosis, enrolled in a pregnancy study. The specimen was peripheral blood, collected in the second trimester of pregnancy. The CDR3 reads CASSQGGGGTDTQYF. CDR3 sequence (DNA): TGTGCCAGCAGCCAAGGGGGCGGGGGCACAGATACGCAGTATTTT.